The clone carrying this TCR beta chain was seen ten or more times. Germline values: CDR1 SGDLS, CDR2 YYNGEE. CDR3 length: 14 amino acids. The V segment lost 3 bases and the J segment 6 bases; nucleotides outside the gene matches: 7. The data belong to a study of Graves' ophthalmopathy and Graves' hyperthyroidism. RNA transcripts served as template for amplifying TCR beta CDR3 sequences. In the first round, RT-PCR was carried out with HTBI primers, and a multiplex PCR formed the second round. TCRdb re-derived calls from the multiplex PCR reads in MiXCR, one entry per CDR3 protein. The table lists a few hundred thousand distinct CDR3 sequences, about 35% of them singletons. Certain patients, namely those with other autoimmune diseases, uncontrolled infections, pregnancy or lactation, were excluded.

The sequence derives from an adult man with Graves' hyperthyroidism. The chain carries TRBV9 and TRBJ2-7; 9 bases align to TRBD2. Sequencing was done on a sample of peripheral blood or thyroid tissue (not recorded which). CDR3 residues: CASSAGGREGEQYF. The CDR3 nucleotides read TGTGCCAGCAGCGCCGGGGGGCGGGAGGGCGAGCAGTACTTC. The full variable domain, its missing parts supplied by reference TRBV9 and TRBJ2-7, is DSGVTQTPKHLITATGQRVTLRCSPRSGDLSVYWYQQSLDQGLQFLIQYYNGEERAKGNILERFSAQQFPDLHSELNLSSLELGDSALYFCASSAGGREGEQYFGPGTRLTVT.